Below are 11 T cell receptor beta chains sequenced from a single sample in a study of post-analysis software for immune sequencing data. The library was made from cDNA and included unique molecular identifiers. TCRdb re-called the PCR reads with MiXCR, one entry per CDR3 protein. The repertoire holds 750,000 to 950,000 distinct CDR3 sequences, with approximately 53% as singletons. No antigen has been identified for these receptors. Study observations and caveats: There were about five TRBV segments more frequent in patients than controls, and TRBV5-6, TRBV5-1 and TRBV20-1 were among them.

Sequencing was carried out using blood. The receptors stem from a girl aged 10 to 17 with multiple sclerosis.

This clonotype came up a few times. V gene TRBV7-2 combines with J gene TRBJ2-3; D assignment may be TRBD1 or TRBD2 (6 bases each). Per the germline V gene, CDR1 is SGHTA and CDR2 is FQGNSA. The V end was cut by 5 bases, the J end by 4 bases, with 16 bases between. The CDR3 is 15 residues long. This CDR3 reads CASSPSWGAADTQYF. The CDR3 coding sequence is TGTGCCAGCAGCCCATCCTGGGGGGCGGCAGATACGCAGTATTTT.

This clonotype was counted a few times. The chain uses TRBV4-1 and TRBJ2-7, with 8 bases identical to TRBD1. The CDR3 has 15 amino acids. The germline gives CDR1 MGHRA, CDR2 YSYEKL. The V and J ends lost 6 bases and 6 bases, in that order; junction bases with no gene match: 13. CDR3 residues: CASSHLDREPGEQYF. CDR3 sequence (DNA): TGCGCCAGCAGTCACTTGGACAGGGAGCCTGGCGAGCAGTACTTC.

There are a few counts of this clonotype. The CDR3, as DNA: TGTGCCAGCAGCGTCGGGGACCTTAGCGACGAGCAGTACTTC. Protein sequence: CASSVGDLSDEQYF. This chain links TRBV7-9 with TRBJ2-7, with D perhaps TRBD1 or TRBD2 (5 bases each). Trimming left V 5 bases short and J 5 bases short, with 16 bases between. The CDR3 runs to 14 residues. Germline lookup yields CDR1 SEHNR and CDR2 FQNEAQ (reference sequence).

The rearrangement uses TRBV5-1 and TRBJ2-7, with 7 bases matching TRBD1. Germline loops: CDR1 SGHRS, CDR2 YFSETQ. J gave up 5 bases and V 5 bases, and 10 bases lay outside the gene matches. This CDR3 has 14 amino acids. In DNA form, the CDR3 reads TGCGCCAGCAGGTTAGAAGGGGGCGGCGACGAGCAGTACTTC. Its protein is CASRLEGGGDEQYF. Based on the CDR3 plus reference TRBV5-1 and TRBJ2-7, the full variable domain is KAGVTQTPRYLIKTRGQQVTLSCSPISGHRSVSWYQQTPGQGLQFLFEYFSETQRNKGNFPGRFSGRQFSNSRSEMNVSTLELGDSALYLCASRLEGGGDEQYFGPGTRLTVT.

This chain uses TRBV29-1 with TRBJ2-5, with 9 bases lining up with TRBD1. The end of the DNA aligns better with TRBJ2-7, so the J call may be wrong. This CDR3 spans 16 amino acids. Germline values: CDR1 SQVTM, CDR2 ANQGSEA. CDR3 nucleotide sequence: TGCAGCGTTGAAGACCCCCGGACAGGGGTAGCCTACGAGCAGTACTTC. Protein: CSVEDPRTGVAYEQYF.

The V gene is TRBV7-9, the J gene TRBJ1-2, with D unclear. Trimming stripped 3 bases from V and 7 bases from J, with 12 bases between. Looked up from germline, CDR1 is SEHNR and CDR2 is FQNEAQ (reference sequence). This CDR3 region has 13 residues. CDR3 in amino acids: CASSFSVKGGYTF. Written as DNA, the CDR3 is TGTGCCAGCAGCTTTTCGGTAAAGGGTGGCTACACCTTC. Full variable domain (missing parts from reference TRBV7-9 and TRBJ1-2): DTGVSQNPRHKITKRGQNVTFRCDPISEHNRLYWYRQTLGQGPEFLTYFQNEAQLEKSRLLSDRFSAERPKGSFSTLEIQRTEQGDSAMYLCASSFSVKGGYTFGSGTRLTVV.

This clonotype has more than one count but fewer than ten. V is TRBV5-1 and J is TRBJ1-6; 8 bases are a match to TRBD1. This CDR3 has 14 residues. V lost 4 bases to trimming and J lost 8 bases; unmatched junction nucleotides: 5. CDR1 SGHRS and CDR2 YFSETQ come from the germline V gene. In DNA form, the CDR3 reads TGCGCCAGCAGCAAGGACAGGGCGGATTCACCCCTCCACTTT. It encodes CASSKDRADSPLHF.

This chain uses TRBV18 with TRBJ1-1; 9 bases agree with TRBD1. This CDR3 is built from 13 residues. Unmatched junction bases numbered 5, after V lost 5 bases and J lost 7 bases. Germline V gene data show CDR1 as KGHSH and CDR2 as LQKENI. The CDR3 loop reads CASSKGQGVEAFF. The CDR3 DNA is TGTGCCAGCTCAAAGGGACAGGGAGTTGAAGCTTTCTTT.

The V gene is TRBV29-1, the J gene TRBJ2-7; the D gene is possibly TRBD1 (6 bases). With 7 bases removed from V and 0 bases from J, the gap between germline ends came to 10 bases. Germline-derived CDR1 and CDR2 are SQVTM and ANQGSEA. The length of the CDR3 is 12 residues. CDR3 region: CSAWDNSYEQYF. CDR3 in DNA: TGCAGCGCCTGGGACAACTCCTACGAGCAGTACTTC.

The chain couples TRBV29-1 to TRBJ1-1, with a possible D match to TRBD1 (5 bases). Per germline, CDR1 SQVTM and CDR2 ANQGSEA. This CDR3 region has 11 residues. Deletions cut 4 bases from V and 7 bases from J, with 10 bases between. CDR3 nucleotide sequence: TGCAGCGTTGTTTGGGACTTTGAAGCTTTCTTT. Translated, it gives CSVVWDFEAFF.

The chain is built from TRBV5-1 and TRBJ2-5, with 8 nucleotides matching TRBD1. With the DNA end fitting TRBJ2-7 better, the J assignment may be wrong. CDR3 size: 15 residues. The germline V gene encodes CDR1 SGHRS and CDR2 YFSETQ. CDR3 protein: CASSTLQGGSNEQYF. Here the CDR3 DNA reads TGCGCCAGCAGCACCCTACAGGGGGGATCCAACGAGCAGTACTTC.